The present entry profiles one T cell receptor (beta chain) with its context. Its antigen is unknown. These data belong to a study of cytomegalovirus exposure and HLA in healthy donors. Study findings and constraints: According to a later analysis, donors in an Asian-associated ancestry cluster reportedly had fewer N-insertions than the 666-donor mean. According to the study, 150 to 200 TCR beta chains were cytomegalovirus-associated. It was assumed in the presence/absence analyses that sequencing depth was roughly uniform across donors. Later analysis showed most CMV-associated TCR beta chains appearing HLA-restricted.

A multiplex PCR was run with 60 Vbeta primers and 13 Jbeta primers. Clones were sequenced by immunoSEQ multiplex PCR, and TCRdb holds only the in-frame ones, with some missing. The repertoire holds 100,000 to 150,000 clones, with roughly 80% as singletons. The CDR3 is 15 residues long. Trimming removed 5 bases at V and 6 bases at J, with 17 bases between. Looked up from germline, CDR1 is MNHEY and CDR2 is SMNVEV (reference sequence). The chain couples TRBV27 to TRBJ1-5; no clear D gene. Material: PBMCs. This clonotype originated in a man aged 25 to 40 in good health and CMV-seropositive. In DNA form, the CDR3 reads TGTGCCAGCAGTCAGTGGGGAGGGAACGGTCAGCCCCAGCATTTT. It encodes CASSQWGGNGQPQHF.